This T cell receptor beta chain appears in the sequencing data of a study of cytomegalovirus exposure and HLA in healthy donors. General study findings and limits: In a later analysis, HLA-associated beta chains showed higher expansion and lower generation probabilities than comparable chains.

In the PCR, 60 Vbeta and 13 Jbeta primers were used. Profiled with immunoSEQ multiplex PCR; TCRdb holds only in-frame clones, not every one. The profile shows over 130,000 clones, roughly 80% of them singletons. Trimming removed 4 bases from V and 0 bases from J; junction bases left unmatched: 3. The germline CDR1 and CDR2 sequences are SGHRS and YFSETQ. CDR3 length: 16 residues. Donors likely had unrecorded immune exposures despite being nominally healthy when sampled. A remark on this clone: Its antigen remains unknown.

The rearrangement joins TRBV5-1 to TRBJ2-1; 11 nucleotides match TRBD2. The material sequenced was PBMCs. The sequence came from a female donor in good health and CMV-seronegative. The CDR3 nucleotides read TGCGCCAGCAGCCCTACTAGCGGGAGCTCCTACAATGAGCAGTTCTTC. The encoded protein is CASSPTSGSSYNEQFF.